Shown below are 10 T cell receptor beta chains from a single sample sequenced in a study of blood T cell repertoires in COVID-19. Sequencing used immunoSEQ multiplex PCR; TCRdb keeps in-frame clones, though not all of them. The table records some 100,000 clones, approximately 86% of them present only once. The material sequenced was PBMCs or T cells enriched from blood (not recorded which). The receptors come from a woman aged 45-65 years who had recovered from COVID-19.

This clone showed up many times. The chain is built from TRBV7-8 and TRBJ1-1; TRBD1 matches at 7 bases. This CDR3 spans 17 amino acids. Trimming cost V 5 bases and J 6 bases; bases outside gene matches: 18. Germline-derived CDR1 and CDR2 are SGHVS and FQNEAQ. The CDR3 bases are TGTGCCAGCAGCCCCTACCAGGACAGGTCAAAATTCGCTGAAGCTTTCTTT. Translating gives CASSPYQDRSKFAEAFF. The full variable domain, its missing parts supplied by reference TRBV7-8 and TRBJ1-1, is GAGVSQSPRYKVAKRGQDVALRCDPISGHVSLFWYQQALGQGPEFLTYFQNEAQLDKSGLPSDRFFAERPEGSVSTLKIQRTQQEDSAVYLCASSPYQDRSKFAEAFFGQGTRLTVV.

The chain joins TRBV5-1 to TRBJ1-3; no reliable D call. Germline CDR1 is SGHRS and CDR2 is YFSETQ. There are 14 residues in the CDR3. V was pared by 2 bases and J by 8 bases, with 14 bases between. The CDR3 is CASSFNRIEDTIYF. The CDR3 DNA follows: TGCGCCAGCAGCTTTAACCGGATCGAGGACACCATATATTTT.

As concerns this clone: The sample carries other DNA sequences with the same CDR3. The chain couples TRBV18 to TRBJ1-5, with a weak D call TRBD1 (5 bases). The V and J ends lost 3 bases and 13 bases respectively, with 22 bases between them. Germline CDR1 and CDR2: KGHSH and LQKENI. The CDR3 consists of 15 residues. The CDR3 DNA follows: TGTGCCAGCTCACCGGCCCCCGGCGGCGTGGGGCCTCAGCATTTT. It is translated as CASSPAPGGVGPQHF.

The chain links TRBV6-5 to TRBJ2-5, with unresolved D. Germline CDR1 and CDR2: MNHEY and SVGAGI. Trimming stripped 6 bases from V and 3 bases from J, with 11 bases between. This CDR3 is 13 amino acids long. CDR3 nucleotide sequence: TGTGCCAGCAGGCGTGCGGTCAAAGAGACCCAGTACTTC. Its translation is CASRRAVKETQYF.

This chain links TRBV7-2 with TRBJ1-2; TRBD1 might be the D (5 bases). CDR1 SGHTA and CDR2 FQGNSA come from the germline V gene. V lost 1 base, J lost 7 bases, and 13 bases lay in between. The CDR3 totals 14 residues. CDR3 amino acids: CASSLGAGIGGYTF. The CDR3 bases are TGTGCCAGCAGCTTAGGGGCAGGGATCGGTGGCTACACCTTC.

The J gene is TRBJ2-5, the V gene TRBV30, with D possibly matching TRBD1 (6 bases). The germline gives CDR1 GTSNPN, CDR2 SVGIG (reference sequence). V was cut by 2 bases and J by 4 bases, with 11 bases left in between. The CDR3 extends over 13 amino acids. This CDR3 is CAWSPQGRETQYF. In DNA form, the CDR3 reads TGTGCCTGGAGTCCTCAGGGGAGAGAGACCCAGTACTTC. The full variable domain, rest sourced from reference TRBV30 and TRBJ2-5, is SQTIHQWPATLVQPVGSPLSLECTVEGTSNPNLYWYRQAAGRGLQLLFYSVGIGQISSEVPQNLSASRPQDRQFILSSKKLLLSDSGFYLCAWSPQGRETQYFGPGTRLLVL.

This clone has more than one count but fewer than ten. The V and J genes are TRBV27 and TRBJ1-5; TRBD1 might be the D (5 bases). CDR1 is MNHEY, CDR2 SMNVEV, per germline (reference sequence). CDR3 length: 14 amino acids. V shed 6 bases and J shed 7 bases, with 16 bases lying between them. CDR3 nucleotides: TGTGCCAGCAGCAGTAGACCAGGGATGCAGCCCCAGCATTTT. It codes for CASSSRPGMQPQHF.

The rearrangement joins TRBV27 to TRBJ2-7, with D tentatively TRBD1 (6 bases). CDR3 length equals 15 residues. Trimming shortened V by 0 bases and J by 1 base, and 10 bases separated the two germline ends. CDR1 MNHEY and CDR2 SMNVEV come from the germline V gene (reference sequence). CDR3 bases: TGTGCCAGCAGTTTATCAGGGGGATTGTCCTACGAGCAGTACTTC. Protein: CASSLSGGLSYEQYF.

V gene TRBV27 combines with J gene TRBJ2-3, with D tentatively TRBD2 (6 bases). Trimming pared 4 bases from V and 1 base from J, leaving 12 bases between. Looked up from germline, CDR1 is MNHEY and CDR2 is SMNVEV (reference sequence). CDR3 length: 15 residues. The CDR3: CASSSGSAGTDTQYF. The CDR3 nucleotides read TGTGCCAGCAGTTCCGGGAGCGCGGGCACAGATACGCAGTATTTT.

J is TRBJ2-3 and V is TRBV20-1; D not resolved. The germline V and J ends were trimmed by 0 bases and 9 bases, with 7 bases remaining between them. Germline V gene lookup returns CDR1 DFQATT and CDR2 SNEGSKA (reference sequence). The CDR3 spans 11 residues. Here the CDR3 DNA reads TGCAGTGCTAGAGACTACCCCACGCAGTATTTT. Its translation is CSARDYPTQYF.